This section outlines one T cell receptor (beta chain) sequence together with its context. Per germline, CDR1 MNHEY and CDR2 SMNVEV (reference sequence). Trimming took 4 bases from V and 0 from J, leaving 9 bases between them. This CDR3 region has 14 residues. The sample belongs to a study of blood T cell repertoires in COVID-19. As for the study in general: T cells, B-cell-depleted T cells, or PBMCs supplied cDNA or gDNA.

Using immunoSEQ multiplex PCR, the repertoire was profiled, and TCRdb retains in-frame clones only, with some absent. Of 85,000 to 130,000 clones in the sample, about nine tenths were seen once. This chain links TRBV27 with TRBJ1-1; a weak D match, TRBD1 (5 bases). The sequenced material came from peripheral blood. The sequence was collected from a man between 65 and 85 years old with acute or convalescent COVID-19. The CDR3 sequence: CASSSGLMNTEAFF. In DNA form, the CDR3 reads TGTGCCAGCAGTTCGGGACTGATGAACACTGAAGCTTTCTTT.